This T cell receptor beta chain emerged from a study of T cells in Graves' hyperthyroidism and ophthalmopathy. Notes on the study in general: Within blood appeared most thyroid clonotypes that had expanded above 0.001. The model anticipated ophthalmopathy a median about six months pre-onset.

The study left out patients who had uncontrolled infection, other autoimmune disease, pregnancy or lactation. RNA transcripts were the template for amplifying TCR beta CDR3 regions. HTBI primers were used for first-round RT-PCR of the TCR CDR3. TCRdb re-analysed the multiplex PCR reads in MiXCR, keeping a single row per CDR3 protein. The table includes approximately 700,000 distinct CDR3 sequences, 45% detected once. About this clonotype itself: Its antigen is still unknown. One junction end disagrees with the germline gene, perhaps due to a read error.

Germline V lookup: CDR1 SNHLY, CDR2 FYNNEI. The CDR3 loop spans 9 amino acids. Input material: peripheral blood or thyroid tissue (not recorded which). The chain employs TRBV2 and TRBJ2-7; D gene unclear. The clonotype originates from an adult man with Graves' disease, either hyperthyroidism or ophthalmopathy (not recorded which). In nucleotides, the CDR3 is TGTGCCAGCAGTGAACAGGCTGGCTTC. As protein: CASSEQAGF.